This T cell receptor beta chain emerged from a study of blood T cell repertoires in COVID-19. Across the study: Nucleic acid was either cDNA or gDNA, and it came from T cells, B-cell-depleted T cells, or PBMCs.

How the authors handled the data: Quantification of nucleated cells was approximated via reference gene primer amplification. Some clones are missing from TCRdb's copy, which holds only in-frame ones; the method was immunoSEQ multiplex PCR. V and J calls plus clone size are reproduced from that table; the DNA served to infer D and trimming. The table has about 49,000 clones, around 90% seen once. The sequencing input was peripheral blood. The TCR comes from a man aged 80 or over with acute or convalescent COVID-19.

CDR3: CASSWGGGAGNTIYF. The CDR3 DNA follows: TGTGCCAGCAGCTGGGGAGGTGGAGCTGGAAACACCATATATTTT. The chain employs TRBV7-6 and TRBJ1-3; D not resolved. The CDR3 extends over 15 amino acids. With 4 bases removed from V and 2 bases from J, the gap between germline ends came to 12 bases. Germline CDR1 reads SGHVS; CDR2 reads FNYEAQ.